These T cell receptor beta chains were read from a single sample in a study of control samples from healthy donors and cancer patients. Sequencing was performed with immunoSEQ multiplex PCR; in TCRdb, only in-frame clones are kept and a portion is missing. The sample lists 350,000 to 450,000 clones; 75% to 95% were seen once. The sequencing sample was made of PBMCs. All receptors come from a man aged 40-55 years with head and neck cancer. Both conserved end residues are part of each CDR3. A D gene is named only where the DNA matches it firmly. Not all rows give a size; the values are once, few, many and, for expanded clones, a class.

once	TRBV24-1	TRBJ2-7	TRBD1	CATSDPGQAPLPYEQYF	TGTGCCACCAGTGACCCGGGACAGGCGCCTTTACCCTACGAGCAGTACTTC
-	TRBV6-1	TRBJ2-2	-	CASSEVWGLNTGELFF	TGTGCCAGCAGTGAAGTCTGGGGGCTGAACACCGGGGAGCTGTTTTTT
-	TRBV3-1/TRBV3-2	TRBJ2-1	-	CASSPRRKRVPGDEQFF	TGTGCCAGCAGCCCCCGGCGAAAGCGGGTCCCCGGGGATGAGCAGTTCTTC
-	TRBV28	TRBJ2-7	TRBD1	CASTGAAWVMGEQYF	TGTGCCAGTACAGGGGCCGCGTGGGTAATGGGCGAGCAGTACTTC
-	TRBV30	TRBJ2-7	TRBD2	CAWSVGTSGTLDEQYF	TGTGCCTGGAGTGTAGGGACTAGCGGGACGCTCGACGAGCAGTACTTC
once	TRBV2	TRBJ2-3	-	CASSVKGGGTDTQYF	TGTGCCAGCAGTGTGAAGGGGGGAGGCACAGATACGCAGTATTTT
-	TRBV5-1	TRBJ2-7	TRBD1	CASSLRDRGFYEQYF	TGCGCCAGCAGCTTGCGGGACAGGGGATTCTACGAGCAGTACTTC
-	TRBV5-1	TRBJ2-3	-	CASSLALATTDTQYF	TGCGCCAGCAGCTTGGCTTTAGCGACCACAGATACGCAGTATTTT
-	TRBV27	TRBJ2-7	TRBD1	CASSFQGQDAYEQYF	TGTGCCAGCAGTTTCCAGGGACAGGACGCCTACGAGCAGTACTTC
-	TRBV6-5	TRBJ2-5	-	CASRGVSTTRETQYF	TGTGCCAGCAGGGGGGTTTCGACGACGAGGGAGACCCAGTACTTC
-	TRBV19	TRBJ1-1	TRBD1	CASSPRLQQGMNTEAFF	TGTGCCAGTAGTCCCAGGTTGCAACAGGGGATGAACACTGAAGCTTTCTTT
-	TRBV7-2	TRBJ1-5	-	CASSLVGRSNQPQHF	TGTGCCAGCAGCTTAGTAGGACGGAGCAATCAGCCCCAGCATTTT
-	TRBV19	TRBJ1-1	-	CASTLLPLRNTEAFF	TGTGCCAGTACTCTACTCCCTCTAAGGAACACTGAAGCTTTCTTT
-	TRBV7-3	TRBJ2-2	TRBD2	CASSLTMLAANTGELFF	TGTGCCAGCAGCTTAACGATGCTAGCGGCGAACACCGGGGAGCTGTTTTTT
-	TRBV19	TRBJ1-5	-	CASSPITGNSNQPQHF	TGTGCCAGTAGTCCTATCACGGGGAATAGCAATCAGCCCCAGCATTTT
once	TRBV6-1	TRBJ2-2	TRBD2	CASSGLAGATTGELFF	TGTGCCAGCAGTGGGTTAGCGGGAGCGACCACCGGGGAGCTGTTTTTT
-	TRBV4-1	TRBJ2-5	TRBD2	CASSHPVGGGGAVRETQYF	TGCGCCAGCAGCCACCCCGTGGGGGGCGGGGGGGCCGTTCGGGAGACCCAGTACTTC
-	TRBV28	TRBJ1-3	-	CASSSMWGRAGNTIYF	TGTGCCAGCAGTTCCATGTGGGGGAGGGCTGGAAACACCATATATTTT
-	TRBV7-9	TRBJ1-6	-	CASSTRASNSPLHF	TGTGCCAGCAGCACCCGGGCCTCAAATTCACCCCTCCACTTT
-	TRBV4-1	TRBJ1-1	-	CASSQPLQGNTEAFF	TGCGCCAGCAGCCAACCGCTGCAGGGCAACACTGAAGCTTTCTTT
-	TRBV3-1/TRBV3-2	TRBJ2-5	-	CASSQAGRLETQYF	TGTGCCAGCAGCCAAGCGGGACGGTTAGAGACCCAGTACTTC
-	TRBV3-1/TRBV3-2	TRBJ2-7	-	CASSHSGEQYF	TGTGCCAGCAGCCACAGCGGGGAGCAGTACTTC
-	TRBV12-3/TRBV12-4	TRBJ2-1	-	CASSHLSVIEQFF	TGTGCCAGCAGCCATCTCAGCGTTATCGAGCAGTTCTTC
-	TRBV5-1	TRBJ1-1	-	CASSFEQGRVTEAFF	TGCGCCAGCAGCTTCGAACAGGGCCGCGTCACTGAAGCTTTCTTT
once	TRBV5-6	TRBJ2-2	TRBD1	CASSYPRAGGFTGELFF	TGTGCCAGCAGCTACCCCCGGGCAGGGGGATTTACCGGGGAGCTGTTTTTT
-	TRBV2	TRBJ1-4	-	CASSGSSEKLFF	TGTGCCAGCTCCGGTAGTAGTGAAAAACTGTTTTTT
once	TRBV14	TRBJ1-1	-	CASSQARQSEAFF	TGTGCCAGCAGCCAGGCGAGACAGTCGGAAGCTTTCTTT
-	TRBV19	TRBJ2-5	TRBD1	CASTVGTGRETQYF	TGTGCCAGTACCGTCGGGACAGGCAGAGAGACCCAGTACTTC
-	TRBV7-9	TRBJ2-3	TRBD2	CASSPPGLSTDTQYF	TGTGCCAGCAGCCCCCCGGGACTAAGCACAGATACGCAGTATTTT
-	TRBV19	TRBJ2-3	TRBD2	CASTTGGWDTQYF	TGTGCCAGCACAACGGGAGGGTGGGATACGCAGTATTTT
-	TRBV9	TRBJ2-1	TRBD2	CASSAGTSGSGEQFF	TGTGCCAGCAGCGCGGGGACTAGCGGGAGCGGGGAGCAGTTCTTC
-	TRBV30	TRBJ2-2	TRBD2	CAWRGLALTGELFF	TGTGCCTGGAGGGGACTAGCGTTAACCGGGGAGCTGTTTTTT
-	TRBV7-2	TRBJ1-3	-	CASSPSTGNSGNTIYF	TGTGCCAGCAGCCCTAGCACAGGGAACTCTGGAAACACCATATATTTT
once	TRBV28	TRBJ1-2	-	CASSLNPGGLGYTF	TGTGCCAGCAGTTTAAATCCGGGGGGCTTGGGCTACACCTTC
-	TRBV4-2	TRBJ2-7	-	CASSQEIGDYEQYF	TGTGCCAGCAGCCAAGAAATTGGGGACTACGAGCAGTACTTC
-	TRBV6-5	TRBJ2-5	-	CASNGDSLGEETQYF	TGTGCCAGCAACGGGGACTCCCTAGGTGAAGAGACCCAGTACTTC
-	TRBV19	TRBJ1-5	-	CASSTPRGGNQPQHF	TGTGCCAGTAGTACCCCGAGGGGTGGCAATCAGCCCCAGCATTTT
-	TRBV6-6	TRBJ2-7	TRBD2	CASSSRTGGPYEQYF	TGTGCCAGCAGTTCCCGGACGGGGGGGCCCTACGAGCAGTACTTC
-	TRBV6-5	TRBJ2-4	-	CASSYEGTAKNIQYF	TGTGCCAGCAGTTACGAGGGGACAGCCAAAAACATTCAGTACTTC
once	TRBV29-1	TRBJ1-1	-	CSVHKEAVLNTEAFF	TGCAGCGTACATAAGGAGGCAGTTTTGAACACTGAAGCTTTCTTT
-	TRBV18	TRBJ1-1	TRBD1	CASSVRQGAEAFF	TGTGCCAGCTCAGTCAGACAGGGCGCTGAAGCTTTCTTT
-	TRBV7-9	TRBJ2-7	TRBD2	CASSFIRAGIYEQYF	TGTGCCAGCAGCTTTATAAGAGCGGGAATCTACGAGCAGTACTTC
-	TRBV12-5	TRBJ2-7	-	CASGLQEGTYEQYF	TGTGCTAGTGGTTTGCAGGAGGGGACCTACGAGCAGTACTTC
-	TRBV12-5	TRBJ2-1	TRBD1	CASGVSQGARVNEQFF	TGTGCTAGTGGAGTTTCACAGGGGGCTCGGGTGAATGAGCAGTTCTTC
-	TRBV30	TRBJ1-2	-	CAWSVQLVSGYTF	TGTGCCTGGAGTGTACAGCTGGTTTCCGGCTACACCTTC
few	TRBV28	TRBJ1-5	-	CASSPPDQPQHF	TGTGCCAGCTCCCCTCCTGATCAGCCCCAGCATTTT
-	TRBV4-1	TRBJ2-1	TRBD2	CASSQLSLAGDEQFF	TGCGCCAGCAGCCAACTCTCGTTAGCGGGGGATGAGCAGTTCTTC
-	TRBV7-2	TRBJ2-7	TRBD2	CASSFAGGPYEQYF	TGTGCCAGCAGCTTCGCGGGGGGGCCCTACGAGCAGTACTTC
once	TRBV6-5	TRBJ2-7	-	CASSYNGEQYF	TGTGCCAGCAGTTATAATGGCGAGCAGTACTTC
-	TRBV24-1	TRBJ2-2	-	CATSETGTDPGELFF	TGTGCCACCAGTGAGACCGGGACTGATCCCGGGGAGCTGTTTTTT
-	TRBV2	TRBJ1-1	-	CASGSIWTEAFF	TGTGCCAGCGGCTCTATTTGGACTGAAGCTTTCTTT
once	TRBV6-5	TRBJ1-4	TRBD1	CASGTGDSNEKLFF	TGTGCCAGCGGGACAGGGGACAGTAATGAAAAACTGTTTTTT
-	TRBV7-3	TRBJ2-2	-	CASSLIPGATGELFF	TGTGCCAGCAGCTTAATCCCAGGGGCCACCGGGGAGCTGTTTTTT
-	TRBV28	TRBJ2-1	TRBD2	CASSSAGGNPHNEQFF	TGTGCCAGCAGTTCTGCGGGGGGAAATCCCCACAATGAGCAGTTCTTC
-	TRBV30	TRBJ1-1	TRBD1	CARRDRVMNTEAFF	TGTGCCCGCCGGGACAGGGTGATGAACACTGAAGCTTTCTTT
-	TRBV19	TRBJ2-7	TRBD2	CASSMGTSGSQGSSYEQYF	TGTGCCAGTAGTATGGGGACTAGCGGGAGTCAGGGGAGCTCCTACGAGCAGTACTTC
-	TRBV27	TRBJ2-2	-	CASSLYSGELFF	TGTGCCAGCAGTTTATATTCCGGGGAGCTGTTTTTT
-	TRBV19	TRBJ1-4	-	CASSASLEAGSEKLFF	TGTGCCAGTAGTGCAAGCCTTGAGGCAGGGAGTGAAAAACTGTTTTTT
-	TRBV7-2	TRBJ2-5	TRBD1	CASSADRGRGETQYF	TGTGCCAGCAGCGCGGACAGGGGGCGTGGGGAGACCCAGTACTTC